This is a list of T cell receptor beta chains from one sample in a study of blood T cell repertoires in COVID-19. Method: immunoSEQ multiplex PCR; TCRdb's copy keeps in-frame clones and lacks some. The profile shows some 200,000 clones, 94% of them singletons. The source material was peripheral blood. All receptors come from a man aged 25-40 years with COVID-19, enrolled during active disease. Each CDR3 is given with its conserved first and last residue.

len: 14
v_gene: TRBV7-3
CDR3aa: CASSLSPGNTEAFF

len: 15
v_gene: TRBV5-5
CDR3aa: CASSPSFLSSYEQYF

len: 15
v_gene: TRBV6-5
CDR3aa: CASSSGHRYITEAFF

len: 15
v_gene: TRBV30
CDR3aa: CAWTGGGATYNEQFF

len: 15
v_gene: TRBV18
CDR3aa: CASSPAYQGVQPQHF

len: 14
v_gene: TRBV18
CDR3aa: CASSPGLTSTEAFF

len: 16
v_gene: TRBV6-4
CDR3aa: CASQSPGGQSTDTQYF

len: 13
v_gene: TRBV7-9
CDR3aa: CASSLTENQPQHF

len: 15
v_gene: TRBV7-9
CDR3aa: CASSPFWTGGTEAFF

len: 15
v_gene: TRBV5-5
CDR3aa: CASSLVGQGDSPLHF

len: 15
v_gene: TRBV9
CDR3aa: CASSVGGTGGEKLFF

len: 14
v_gene: TRBV7-3
CDR3aa: CASSPHLGSDTQYF

len: 13
v_gene: TRBV24-1
CDR3aa: CATRGAEHNEQFF

len: 13
v_gene: TRBV6-5
CDR3aa: CASSPPQGSGYTF

len: 13
v_gene: TRBV9
CDR3aa: CASSVGSDTEAFF

len: 16
v_gene: TRBV3-1/TRBV3-2
CDR3aa: CASSQELLGATGELFF

len: 16
v_gene: TRBV5-1
CDR3aa: CASSLGDSGRVYEQYF

len: 16
v_gene: TRBV11-2
CDR3aa: CASSLVGDRGSYEQYF

len: 18
v_gene: TRBV11-2
CDR3aa: CASSLYPGQGERNTEAFF

len: 14
v_gene: TRBV29-1
CDR3aa: CSVDGTSGSDTQYF

len: 12
v_gene: TRBV19
CDR3aa: CASQGRDYGYTF

len: 14
v_gene: TRBV6-2/TRBV6-3
CDR3aa: CASSYGGDPYGYTF

len: 13
v_gene: TRBV5-4
CDR3aa: CASSPGTGRGYTF

len: 12
v_gene: TRBV5-1
CDR3aa: CASSSDYYGYTF

len: 15
v_gene: TRBV5-1
CDR3aa: CASSLGTGTNTEAFF

len: 13
v_gene: TRBV27
CDR3aa: CASSREGAYEQYF

len: 15
v_gene: TRBV5-1
CDR3aa: CASSSGTTTNEKLFF

len: 14
v_gene: TRBV19
CDR3aa: CASMTVGATGELFF

len: 14
v_gene: TRBV27
CDR3aa: CASSFRGSDQPQHF

len: 17
v_gene: TRBV9
CDR3aa: CASSVAGGTYGTDTQYF

len: 14
v_gene: TRBV10-3
CDR3aa: CATRGDTAGMAQYF

len: 16
v_gene: TRBV5-4
CDR3aa: CASSPPGGRDTGELFF

len: 14
v_gene: TRBV5-5
CDR3aa: CASSWTGGDEKLFF

len: 14
v_gene: TRBV19
CDR3aa: CASSINPSGNTIYF

len: 16
v_gene: TRBV6-5
CDR3aa: CASSSRQGYSNQPQHF

len: 14
v_gene: TRBV10-3
CDR3aa: CATTIGGVGQPQHF

len: 14
v_gene: TRBV18
CDR3aa: CASSPGESSYEQYF

len: 16
v_gene: TRBV6-6
CDR3aa: CASNPRREVAKNIQYF

len: 12
v_gene: TRBV30
CDR3aa: CAWNIPGNTIYF

len: 13
v_gene: TRBV29-1
CDR3aa: CSVYRARPYGYTF

len: 16
v_gene: TRBV10-1
CDR3aa: CASRAGVWGYNEKLFF

len: 13
v_gene: TRBV11-3
CDR3aa: CASSLGEGSGYTF

len: 15
v_gene: TRBV2
CDR3aa: CASNAGDATNEKLFF

len: 14
v_gene: TRBV2
CDR3aa: CASRLAGGPYEQYF

len: 15
v_gene: TRBV2
CDR3aa: CASSGQGQGNTEAFF

len: 12
v_gene: TRBV28
CDR3aa: CASATGVTEAFF

len: 16
v_gene: TRBV11-2
CDR3aa: CASSSQTGGYFHEAFF

len: 17
v_gene: TRBV4-1
CDR3aa: CASSPMSPRGRPGELFF

len: 12
v_gene: TRBV19
CDR3aa: CASSIEGGPTFF

len: 13
v_gene: TRBV11-2
CDR3aa: CASSLDPFDTQYF

len: 15
v_gene: TRBV9
CDR3aa: CASSVDGGVYNEQFF

len: 16
v_gene: TRBV11-1
CDR3aa: CASSLSIGGTYNEQFF

len: 14
v_gene: TRBV6-1
CDR3aa: CASSDGGSYNEQFF

len: 17
v_gene: TRBV19
CDR3aa: CASSPRLRTGGSGELFF

len: 15
v_gene: TRBV7-3
CDR3aa: CASSLGGGVGNEQFF

len: 13
v_gene: TRBV10-1
CDR3aa: CASSATGNYGYTF

len: 20
v_gene: TRBV13
CDR3aa: CASSLGGLAGEHTSTDTQYF

len: 16
v_gene: TRBV9
CDR3aa: CASTDARARGAYEQYF

len: 14
v_gene: TRBV5-1
CDR3aa: CASSSGDSTDTQYF